The entry that follows covers one TCR beta chain sequence. Sequencing used immunoSEQ multiplex PCR; TCRdb keeps in-frame clones, though not all of them. The sample has some 7,000 clones; around 79% are singletons. V lost 2 bases and J lost 7, with 9 bases in between. Germline V gene data show CDR1 as SGHDN and CDR2 as FVKESK. The CDR3 loop spans 12 amino acids. This entry comes from a study of immune evolution from preneoplasia to lung adenocarcinoma. The specimen sequenced was FFPE minimally invasive lung adenocarcinoma tissue. The chain uses TRBV14 and TRBJ2-7, with a weak D call TRBD2 (5 bases). This TCR derives from a person aged 70 to 85 with lung adenocarcinoma. The CDR3 sequence: CASSQSWEEQYF. CDR3 in DNA: TGTGCCAGCAGCCAATCTTGGGAGGAGCAGTACTTC. The full variable domain, its missing parts supplied by reference TRBV14 and TRBJ2-7, is EAGVTQFPSHSVIEKGQTVTLRCDPISGHDNLYWYRRVMGKEIKFLLHFVKESKQDESGMPNNRFLAERTGGTYSTLKVQPAELEDSGVYFCASSQSWEEQYFGPGTRLTVT.